These 11 T cell receptor beta chains were all obtained from the same sample, sequenced in a study of blood T cell repertoires in COVID-19 (dated by TCRdb to the early 2020s). Library method: the immunoSEQ multiplex PCR assay. TCRdb mirrors the immuneACCESS table, restricted to in-frame sequences. Some clones are absent from its copies; in checked studies, under half trace to an unresolved V gene, and the reason for the others is unknown. In this sample the table shows under 500,000 clones, 70% to 90% of which occur a single time. Jointly, the top ten make up about 2.1% of the sample. The sample taken for sequencing was PBMCs or T cells enriched from blood (not recorded which). Source of these receptors: a woman younger than 35 with acute COVID-19.

V is TRBV9 and J is TRBJ2-2; 7 positions match TRBD2. Unmatched junction bases numbered 3, after V lost 2 bases and J lost 8 bases. Germline values: CDR1 SGDLS, CDR2 YYNGEE. There are 13 residues in the CDR3. This CDR3 is CASSVSGGGELFF. As DNA, the CDR3 is TGTGCCAGCAGCGTCTCGGGAGGAGGGGAGCTGTTTTTT. The whole variable domain, filled in from reference TRBV9 and TRBJ2-2, reads DSGVTQTPKHLITATGQRVTLRCSPRSGDLSVYWYQQSLDQGLQFLIQYYNGEERAKGNILERFSAQQFPDLHSELNLSSLELGDSALYFCASSVSGGGELFFGEGSRLTVL.

The V call is TRBV19, the J call TRBJ2-2, with D unclear. The CDR3 contains 15 residues. V shed 3 bases and J shed 2 bases, with 10 bases lying between them. The germline CDR1 and CDR2 sequences are LNHDA and SQIVND (reference sequence). The CDR3 DNA reads TGTGCCAGTAGTATTGGCGACTTTAACACCGGGGAGCTGTTTTTT. Translation gives CASSIGDFNTGELFF.

In regard to this clone: Distinct nucleotide sequences in the sample also encode this CDR3. The chain carries TRBV14 and TRBJ1-1, with a weak D call TRBD1 (6 bases). The CDR3 extends over 13 amino acids. Trimming left V 6 bases short and J 1 base short, with 9 bases between. CDR1 is SGHDN and CDR2 is FVKESK in the germline V gene. In nucleotides, the CDR3 is TGTGCCAGCAGTCAACAGGGGAACACTGAAGCTTTCTTT. It yields the protein CASSQQGNTEAFF.

The chain employs TRBV5-1 and TRBJ1-1; tentative D call: TRBD1 (6 bases). V was trimmed by 1 base and J by 5 bases, leaving 21 bases between them. The CDR3 has 17 residues. Germline CDR1 SGHRS, CDR2 YFSETQ. CDR3 amino acids: CASSLKGGRTRGTEAFF. As DNA, the CDR3 is TGCGCCAGCAGCTTGAAGGGGGGGCGAACGAGGGGTACTGAAGCTTTCTTT.

The table lists this clone with a count of one. The chain uses TRBV14 and TRBJ2-1, with D perhaps TRBD2 (6 bases). With 6 bases removed from V and 8 bases from J, the gap between germline ends came to 20 bases. The CDR3 has 15 amino acids. Germline-derived CDR1 and CDR2 are SGHDN and FVKESK. The CDR3: CASRRGLTPLDEQFF. CDR3 nucleotides: TGTGCCAGCAGGCGGGGACTGACACCGTTAGATGAGCAGTTCTTC.

V and J are TRBV5-5 and TRBJ1-4; D is undetermined. Germline CDR1 reads SGHKS; CDR2 reads YYEKEE (reference sequence). The CDR3 runs to 18 residues. The ends were cut back, 1 base at V and 0 bases at J, with 16 bases in the middle. In DNA form, the CDR3 reads TGTGCCAGCAGCTTGTATCGATCTACAGCAGCAACTAATGAAAAACTGTTTTTT. Translated, it gives CASSLYRSTAATNEKLFF.

On this clone itself: A junction end diverges from the germline sequence, so it may reflect a read error. The chain joins TRBV28 to TRBJ2-3, with 8 nucleotides matching TRBD1. From germline, CDR1 is MDHEN and CDR2 SYDVKM. The CDR3 is made up of 12 amino acids. Here the CDR3 reads CASSFNDRGTDF. The CDR3 coding sequence is TGTGCCAGCAGTTTTAATGACAGGGGTACGGATTTT.

The chain combines TRBV29-1 with TRBJ1-3; D gene ambiguous. This CDR3 contains 11 residues. Trimming cost V 3 bases and J 3 bases, with 3 bases left between them. Germline lookup yields CDR1 SQVTM and CDR2 ANQGSEA. The CDR3 reads CSVDGGNTIYF. For the CDR3, the DNA is TGCAGCGTTGACGGTGGAAACACCATATATTTT.

The CDR3 is CASSLYYVAYRRVTYNEQFF. The CDR3, as DNA: TGCGCCAGCAGCTTGTATTATGTGGCGTATCGGCGGGTAACCTACAATGAGCAGTTCTTC. The V gene is TRBV5-1, the J gene TRBJ2-1; a weak D match, TRBD2 (5 bases). The CDR3 spans 20 residues. V lost 1 base and J 2 bases, leaving 25 bases between the germline ends. Germline V gene lookup returns CDR1 SGHRS and CDR2 YFSETQ.

This clone has a handful of counts. The chain uses TRBV10-1 and TRBJ2-1, with D hard to call. Germline V gene sequence: CDR1 WNHNN, CDR2 SYGVQD (reference sequence). This CDR3 is 12 amino acids long. Deletions cut 2 bases from V and 9 bases from J, with 8 bases between. The CDR3 coding sequence is TGCGCCAGCAGTGAGACTATGAGTGAGCAGTTCTTC. Encoded protein: CASSETMSEQFF.

The chain couples TRBV20-1 to TRBJ1-3, with D maybe TRBD1 (6 bases). CDR1 and CDR2 from the germline V gene are DFQATT and SNEGSKA (reference sequence). Trimming left V 3 bases short and J 0 bases short, with 12 bases between. The CDR3 totals 15 residues. This CDR3 reads CSASPPDSSGNTIYF. DNA for the CDR3: TGCAGTGCTAGTCCCCCGGACAGCTCTGGAAACACCATATATTTT.